The entry that follows covers one TCR beta chain sequence. The record originates from a study of blood T cell repertoires in COVID-19. Background on the study: T cells, B-cell-depleted T cells, or PBMCs provided the cDNA or gDNA that served as material.

CDR3 size: 14 residues. The V gene's germline CDR1 is SGHTA and CDR2 FQGNSA. Trimming removed 5 bases from V and 4 bases from J; junction bases left unmatched: 5. TCRdb's table, derived via immunoSEQ multiplex PCR, lists solely in-frame clones and lacks some. Among fewer than 70,000 clones listed, around 80% were seen once. This receptor was obtained from a woman older than 75 with acute or convalescent COVID-19. Sequenced input: peripheral blood. This chain joins TRBV7-2 and TRBJ2-3; TRBD2 matches at 8 bases. CDR3 DNA: TGTGCCAGCAGCCCCGGGGGGGCGGCAGATACGCAGTATTTT. It codes for CASSPGGAADTQYF.